This T cell receptor beta chain was retrieved from a study of cytomegalovirus exposure and HLA in healthy donors. At the level of the study: Assignment to the Caucasian-associated ancestry cluster applied to 75% to 85% of the approximately 360 genotyped donors.

The CDR3 runs 15 residues. Trimming left V 3 bases short and J 2 bases short, with 11 bases between. Germline CDR1 reads LNHDA; CDR2 reads SQIVND (reference sequence). Use of 60 Vbeta and 13 Jbeta primers characterized the PCR. Clones were read by immunoSEQ multiplex PCR, and TCRdb kept only the in-frame ones, dropping some. The data hold roughly 160,000 clones, with around four fifths observed a single time. In this sample, this clone turned up a few times. The clonotype comes from a woman aged 45-60 years in good health and CMV-seronegative. The sequencing input was PBMCs. The chain couples TRBV19 to TRBJ1-3; perhaps TRBD1 as D (6 bases). Written as DNA, the CDR3 is TGTGCCAGTAGTATGCTATGGACAGCTGGAAACACCATATATTTT. It yields the protein CASSMLWTAGNTIYF. The whole variable domain, filled in from reference TRBV19 and TRBJ1-3, reads DGGITQSPKYLFRKEGQNVTLSCEQNLNHDAMYWYRQDPGQGLRLIYYSQIVNDFQKGDIAEGYSVSREKKESFPLTVTSAQKNPTAFYLCASSMLWTAGNTIYFGEGSWLTVV.